The text below deals with one T cell receptor beta chain. Its specificity is not known. This sample is part of a study of post-analysis software for immune sequencing data. Incorporated into the TCR beta cDNA libraries were unique molecular identifiers, which served to reduce PCR and sequencing biases. MiXCR was run by TCRdb on the PCR reads, yielding one entry per CDR3 protein. The table shows approximately 770,000 distinct CDR3 sequences, with just over 45% occurring only once. Regarding the study as a whole: A significant reduction in normalized Chao1 diversity was observed in multiple sclerosis patients versus controls. The authors found that F measure strongly co-clustered same-batch samples. Comparison of patients with controls showed five TRBV segments more frequent in patients, TRBV5-6, TRBV5-1 and TRBV20-1 among them.

The CDR3 covers 13 residues. Germline V gives CDR1 MNHEY, CDR2 SVGEGT. The sequencing sample was made of blood. The genes are TRBV6-2 or TRBV6-3 and TRBJ2-5, with D possibly TRBD1 on 5 matching bases. The J call is in doubt because the DNA end fits TRBJ2-7 better. The sequence derives from a girl under 18 with multiple sclerosis. CDR3 amino acids: CASSYSAQGEQYF. DNA for the CDR3: TGTGCCAGCAGTTACTCGGCGCAGGGCGAGCAGTACTTC.